Following are 20 T cell receptor beta chains from one sample sequenced in a study of control samples from healthy donors and cancer patients. The table came from immunoSEQ multiplex PCR; TCRdb's copy has only in-frame clones and leaves some out. The data contain around 100,000 clones, around 89% of them singletons. Sequenced input: PBMCs. These receptors came from a man aged 60-69 years with lung cancer.

The chain uses TRBV5-5 and TRBJ1-6, with a tentative D call TRBD1 (5 bases). Germline V CDR1 and CDR2: SGHKS, YYEKEE (reference sequence). The CDR3 spans 15 residues. The V and J ends lost 5 bases and 5 bases respectively, with 14 bases between them. For the CDR3, the DNA is TGTGCCAGCAGACCTACAGGAATCGATAATTCACCCCTCCACTTT. Its protein product is CASRPTGIDNSPLHF.

The J gene is TRBJ2-7, the V gene TRBV5-1; D not resolved. V was cut by 5 bases and J by 0 bases, with 9 bases left in between. Germline V gene sequence: CDR1 SGHRS, CDR2 YFSETQ. CDR3 length: 13 residues. The CDR3 DNA is TGCGCCAGCAGAACTGACCTCTCCTACGAGCAGTACTTC. This codes for CASRTDLSYEQYF.

The rearrangement links TRBV12-5 to TRBJ2-5; 7 bases fit TRBD1. The CDR3 has 15 residues. Germline V gives CDR1 LGHNT, CDR2 FRNRAP. After removal of 6 bases from V and 5 bases from J, the junction contained 12 bases not matched to a gene. The CDR3 region is CASGPLQGVTETQYF. CDR3 coding DNA: TGTGCTAGTGGCCCCCTGCAGGGGGTTACGGAGACCCAGTACTTC.

V gene TRBV7-8 combines with J gene TRBJ2-1; D assignment may be TRBD1 or TRBD2 (5 bases each). V gave up 1 base and J gave up 9 bases, with 13 bases separating them. Germline values: CDR1 SGHVS, CDR2 FQNEAQ. The CDR3 totals 14 residues. This chain's CDR3 is CASSLVSRAGEQFF. In DNA form, the CDR3 reads TGTGCCAGCAGCTTAGTGTCCAGGGCGGGTGAGCAGTTCTTC.

A note on this clone: The same CDR3 arises from other DNA sequences in this sample as well. J is TRBJ1-2 and V is TRBV5-4; no clear D gene. Trimming cost V 4 bases and J 5 bases, with 9 bases left between them. The length of the CDR3 is 12 residues. Per the germline V gene, CDR1 is SGHNT and CDR2 is YYREEE (reference sequence). As DNA, the CDR3 is TGTGCCAGCAGCCCCCTTGGGTATGGCTACACCTTC. This sequence encodes CASSPLGYGYTF. The full variable domain, its missing parts supplied by reference TRBV5-4 and TRBJ1-2, is ETGVTQSPTHLIKTRGQQVTLRCSSQSGHNTVSWYQQALGQGPQFIFQYYREEENGRGNFPPRFSGLQFPNYSSELNVNALELDDSALYLCASSPLGYGYTFGSGTRLTVV.

The chain combines TRBV6-4 with TRBJ1-2; possibly TRBD1 for D (5 bases). Per germline, CDR1 MRHNA and CDR2 SNTAGT. Trimming removed 4 bases from V and 7 bases from J, with 7 bases in between. The CDR3 is made up of 11 amino acids. CDR3 residues: CASSGGVGYTF. CDR3 bases: TGTGCCAGCAGTGGAGGGGTTGGCTACACCTTC.

The chain uses TRBV3-1 (or the pseudogene TRBV3-2) and TRBJ1-2; TRBD1 agrees at 7 bases. The length of the CDR3 is 14 residues. The germline V gene encodes CDR1 LGHDT and CDR2 YNNKEL (reference sequence). Germline trimming cut 6 bases from V and 2 bases from J; bases unmatched to any gene: 6. CDR3 region: CASSLRGQNYGYTF. The CDR3 region has the DNA TGTGCCAGCAGTCTTAGGGGGCAAAACTATGGCTACACCTTC.

The genes are TRBV10-3 and TRBJ2-7; 9 positions match TRBD1. This CDR3 contains 13 residues. The V segment lost 6 bases and the J segment 3 bases; nucleotides outside the gene matches: 3. Per germline, CDR1 ENHRY and CDR2 SYGVKD. The CDR3 nucleotides read TGTGCCATCAGCGCGGACAGGGGCTACGAGCAGTACTTC. Encoded protein: CAISADRGYEQYF.

The chain links TRBV18 to TRBJ1-1; TRBD1 agrees at 9 bases. Per germline, CDR1 KGHSH and CDR2 LQKENI. The CDR3 covers 16 residues. Trimming removed 5 bases from V and 1 base from J; junction bases left unmatched: 8. The CDR3 reads CASSALPGQGNTEAFF. CDR3 nucleotides: TGTGCCAGCTCAGCTCTTCCGGGACAGGGGAACACTGAAGCTTTCTTT. The whole variable domain, filled in from reference TRBV18 and TRBJ1-1, reads NAGVMQNPRHLVRRRGQEARLRCSPMKGHSHVYWYRQLPEEGLKFMVYLQKENIIDESGMPKERFSAEFPKEGPSILRIQQVVRGDSAAYFCASSALPGQGNTEAFFGQGTRLTVV.

This chain uses TRBV11-3 with TRBJ2-2; D is ambiguous. V was cut by 6 bases and J by 1 base, with 3 bases left in between. The CDR3 sequence is 12 residues long. Germline CDR1 SGHNT, CDR2 YENEEA. This CDR3 is CASRMNTGELFF. The CDR3 DNA reads as TGTGCCAGCAGGATGAACACCGGGGAGCTGTTTTTT.

The chain combines TRBV6-5 with TRBJ2-1; D is tentatively TRBD1 or TRBD2 (6 bases each). The V end lost 7 bases, the J end lost 3 bases, and 16 bases lay between the germline ends. CDR1 is MNHEY and CDR2 is SVGAGI in the germline V gene. CDR3 length: 15 residues. The CDR3 coding sequence is TGTGCCAGCACTCCACGGGGGCGAGGCTACAATGAGCAGTTCTTC. It specifies CASTPRGRGYNEQFF.

This chain joins TRBV5-4 and TRBJ1-2; TRBD1 agrees at 8 bases. The germline V gene has CDR1 SGHNT and CDR2 YYREEE (reference sequence). The V and J ends lost 2 bases and 3 bases, in that order; junction bases with no gene match: 9. The CDR3 totals 16 residues. CDR3 protein: CASSFDQGASDYGYTF. Here the CDR3 DNA reads TGTGCCAGCAGCTTTGATCAGGGGGCTAGTGACTATGGCTACACCTTC.

The chain employs TRBV6-5 and TRBJ1-1; 7 nucleotides match TRBD1. Germline V CDR1 and CDR2: MNHEY, SVGAGI. J was trimmed by 3 bases and V by 6 bases; bases with no gene match: 10. This CDR3 is built from 15 residues. The CDR3 here is CASRRTGQSYTEAFF. The CDR3 nucleotides are TGTGCCAGCAGACGAACGGGACAGAGCTACACTGAAGCTTTCTTT.

CDR3 amino acids: CASSLVGAFSSGANVLTF. The CDR3 nucleotides are TGCGCCAGCAGCTTGGTCGGGGCTTTTAGCTCTGGGGCCAACGTCCTGACTTTC. The chain carries TRBV5-1 and TRBJ2-6; tentatively, D is TRBD1 or TRBD2 (5 bases each). This CDR3 comprises 18 residues. Germline-derived CDR1 and CDR2 are SGHRS and YFSETQ. The ends were cut back, 0 bases at V and 0 bases at J, with 13 bases in the middle. The full variable domain, completed using reference TRBV5-1 and TRBJ2-6, is KAGVTQTPRYLIKTRGQQVTLSCSPISGHRSVSWYQQTPGQGLQFLFEYFSETQRNKGNFPGRFSGRQFSNSRSEMNVSTLELGDSALYLCASSLVGAFSSGANVLTFGAGSRLTVL.

The genes are TRBV6-5 and TRBJ2-7; the D is unclear. V lost 2 bases, J lost 2 bases, and 7 bases lay in between. In germline, CDR1 is MNHEY, CDR2 SVGAGI. The CDR3 contains 13 residues. The CDR3 here is CASSYVATYEQYF. DNA of the CDR3: TGTGCCAGCAGTTACGTAGCCACCTACGAGCAGTACTTC.

The chain uses TRBV5-1 and TRBJ2-2; TRBD1 agrees at 7 bases. The CDR3 covers 16 residues. Germline trimming cut 0 bases from V and 4 bases from J; bases unmatched to any gene: 6. The germline CDR1 and CDR2 sequences are SGHRS and YFSETQ. CDR3 in DNA: TGCGCCAGCAGCTTGGCTCGGGACAGCTCCACCGGGGAGCTGTTTTTT. The encoded protein is CASSLARDSSTGELFF.

This clone was found once. The chain links TRBV5-1 to TRBJ2-5, with D possibly matching TRBD1 (6 bases). Germline V lookup: CDR1 SGHRS, CDR2 YFSETQ. Trimming pared 3 bases from V and 2 bases from J, leaving 14 bases between. This CDR3 has 15 amino acids. The CDR3 sequence is CASSSPGHLQETQYF. The CDR3, as DNA: TGCGCCAGCAGCTCGCCGGGACACCTACAAGAGACCCAGTACTTC.

The CDR3 region has the DNA TGCGCCAGCAGCCAAGATCAAGGGGGCGGTGAAAAACTGTTTTTT. It is translated as CASSQDQGGGEKLFF. V gene TRBV4-1 combines with J gene TRBJ1-4, with 7 bases identical to TRBD1. CDR1 and CDR2 (germline): MGHRA, YSYEKL. V shed 0 bases, J shed 7 bases, and the junction held 5 bases outside the gene matches. CDR3 length: 15 residues.

This clone has just one count. The gene calls are TRBV25-1 and TRBJ2-3, with 10 bases that match TRBD2. Germline V gene lookup returns CDR1 MGHDK and CDR2 SYGVNS. J gave up 2 bases and V 2 bases, and 10 bases lay outside the gene matches. There are 18 residues in the CDR3. The CDR3, as DNA: TGTGCCAGCAGTGAAGGCCAGATAGCGGGGGGCTTCACAGATACGCAGTATTTT. It codes for CASSEGQIAGGFTDTQYF.

This sequence joins TRBV12-3 or TRBV12-4 and TRBJ1-2; unclear D gene. V was shortened by 6 bases and J by 8 bases, with 16 bases between the two germline ends. This CDR3 has 13 amino acids. CDR3 amino acids: CASSPRREGGYTF. DNA of the CDR3: TGTGCCAGCAGCCCCAGACGGGAGGGAGGCTACACCTTC.